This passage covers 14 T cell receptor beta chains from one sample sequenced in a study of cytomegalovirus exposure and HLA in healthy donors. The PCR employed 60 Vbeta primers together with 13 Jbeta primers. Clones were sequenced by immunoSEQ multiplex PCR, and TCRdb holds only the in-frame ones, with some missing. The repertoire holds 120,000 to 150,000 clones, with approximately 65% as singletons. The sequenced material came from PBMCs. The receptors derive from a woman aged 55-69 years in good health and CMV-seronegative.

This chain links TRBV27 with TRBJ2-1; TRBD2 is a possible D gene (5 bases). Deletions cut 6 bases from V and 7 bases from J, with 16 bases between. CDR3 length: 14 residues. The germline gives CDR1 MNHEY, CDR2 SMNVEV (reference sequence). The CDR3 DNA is TGTGCCAGCAGGGAGCGGCCTTTAGATAATGAGCAGTTCTTC. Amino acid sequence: CASRERPLDNEQFF.

CDR3 nucleotide sequence: TGTGCCAGCTCACCACGGCCAGACTACTATGGCTACACCTTC. Translated: CASSPRPDYYGYTF. The V gene is TRBV18, the J gene TRBJ1-2; D call uncertain. Trimming stripped 1 base from V and 3 bases from J, with 9 bases between. Germline V lookup: CDR1 KGHSH, CDR2 LQKENI. The CDR3 runs to 14 residues.

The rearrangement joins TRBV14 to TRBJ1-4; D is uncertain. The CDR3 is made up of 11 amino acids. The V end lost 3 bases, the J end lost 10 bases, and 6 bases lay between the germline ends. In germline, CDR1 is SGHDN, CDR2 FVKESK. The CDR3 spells CASSHSGKLFF. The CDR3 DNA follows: TGTGCCAGCAGCCACTCGGGAAAACTGTTTTTT. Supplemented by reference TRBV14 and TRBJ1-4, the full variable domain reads EAGVTQFPSHSVIEKGQTVTLRCDPISGHDNLYWYRRVMGKEIKFLLHFVKESKQDESGMPNNRFLAERTGGTYSTLKVQPAELEDSGVYFCASSHSGKLFFGSGTQLSVL.

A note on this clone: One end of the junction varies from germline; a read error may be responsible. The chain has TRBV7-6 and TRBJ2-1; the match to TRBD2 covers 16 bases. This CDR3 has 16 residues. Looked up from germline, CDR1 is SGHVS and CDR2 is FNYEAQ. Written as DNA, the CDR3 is TGTGCCAGCAGCTTAGCTGCCGGGACTAGCGGGGGGGAAGGGGTCTTC. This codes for CASSLAAGTSGGEGVF.

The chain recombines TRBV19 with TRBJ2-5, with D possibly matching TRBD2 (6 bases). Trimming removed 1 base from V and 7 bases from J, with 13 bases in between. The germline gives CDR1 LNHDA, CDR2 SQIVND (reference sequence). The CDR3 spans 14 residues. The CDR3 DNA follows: TGTGCCAGTAGTATAGTAGGGCCAGCGGGGACCCAGTACTTC. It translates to CASSIVGPAGTQYF. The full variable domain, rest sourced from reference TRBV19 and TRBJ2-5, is DGGITQSPKYLFRKEGQNVTLSCEQNLNHDAMYWYRQDPGQGLRLIYYSQIVNDFQKGDIAEGYSVSREKKESFPLTVTSAQKNPTAFYLCASSIVGPAGTQYFGPGTRLLVL.

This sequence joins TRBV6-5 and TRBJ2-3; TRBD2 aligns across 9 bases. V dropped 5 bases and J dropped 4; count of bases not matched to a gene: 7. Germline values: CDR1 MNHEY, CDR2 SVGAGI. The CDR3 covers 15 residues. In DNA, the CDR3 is TGTGCCAGCAGTAATAGCGGGAGAGGGGCAGATACGCAGTATTTT. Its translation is CASSNSGRGADTQYF.

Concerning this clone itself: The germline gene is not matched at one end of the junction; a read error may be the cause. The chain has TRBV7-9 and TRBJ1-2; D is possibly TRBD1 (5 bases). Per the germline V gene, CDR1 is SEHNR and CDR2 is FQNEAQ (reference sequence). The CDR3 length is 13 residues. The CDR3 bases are TGTTCCAGCAGCTTAGAGACAGCCTATGGCTACACCTTC. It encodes CSSSLETAYGYTF. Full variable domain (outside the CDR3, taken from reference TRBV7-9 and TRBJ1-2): DTGVSQNPRHKITKRGQNVTFRCDPISEHNRLYWYRQTLGQGPEFLTYFQNEAQLEKSRLLSDRFSAERPKGSFSTLEIQRTEQGDSAMYLCSSSLETAYGYTFGSGTRLTVV.

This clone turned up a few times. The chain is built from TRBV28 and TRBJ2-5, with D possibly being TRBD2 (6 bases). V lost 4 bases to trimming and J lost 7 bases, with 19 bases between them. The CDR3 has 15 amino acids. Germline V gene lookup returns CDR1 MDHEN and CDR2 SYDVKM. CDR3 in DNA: TGTGCCAGCAGTTCTCTCGCGGAGGGCCAGGCGACCCAGTACTTC. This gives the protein CASSSLAEGQATQYF.

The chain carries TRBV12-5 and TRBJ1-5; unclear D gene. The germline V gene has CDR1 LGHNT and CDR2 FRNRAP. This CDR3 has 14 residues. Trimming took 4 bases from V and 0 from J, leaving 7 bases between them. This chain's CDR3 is CASGSPYSNQPQHF. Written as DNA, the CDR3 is TGTGCTAGTGGTTCCCCTTATAGCAATCAGCCCCAGCATTTT.

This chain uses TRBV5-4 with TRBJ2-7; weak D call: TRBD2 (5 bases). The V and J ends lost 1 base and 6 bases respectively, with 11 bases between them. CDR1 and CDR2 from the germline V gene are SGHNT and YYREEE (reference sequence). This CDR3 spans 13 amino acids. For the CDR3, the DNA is TGTGCCAGCAGCTTGCCCGGACTCTCCGAGCAGTACTTC. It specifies CASSLPGLSEQYF.

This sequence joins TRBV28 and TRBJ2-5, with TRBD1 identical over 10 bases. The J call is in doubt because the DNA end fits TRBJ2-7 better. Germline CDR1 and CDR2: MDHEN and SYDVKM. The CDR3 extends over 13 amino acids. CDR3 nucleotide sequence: TGTGCCAGCAAGGGGACAGGGGTTCGCGAGCAGTACTTC. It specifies CASKGTGVREQYF.

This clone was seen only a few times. CDR3 sequence (DNA): TGTGCCAGTGGGACTTCCTCCTACGAGCAGTACTTC. Protein sequence: CASGTSSYEQYF. The genes are TRBV11-2 and TRBJ2-7; a possible D gene is TRBD2 (6 bases). Germline lookup yields CDR1 SGHAT and CDR2 FQNNGV. Trimming took off 9 bases at V and 0 bases at J, with 9 bases between the two ends. This CDR3 region has 12 residues. The whole variable domain, remainder taken from reference TRBV11-2 and TRBJ2-7, is EAGVAQSPRYKIIEKRQSVAFWCNPISGHATLYWYQQILGQGPKLLIQFQNNGVVDDSQLPKDRFSAERLKGVDSTLKIQPAKLEDSAVYLCASGTSSYEQYFGPGTRLTVT.

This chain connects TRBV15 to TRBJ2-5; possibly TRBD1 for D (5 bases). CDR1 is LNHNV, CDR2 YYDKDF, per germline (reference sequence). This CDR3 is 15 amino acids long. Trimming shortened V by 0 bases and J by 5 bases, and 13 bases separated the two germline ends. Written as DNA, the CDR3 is TGTGCCACCAGCAGAGACCATCATCGACAGGAGACCCAGTACTTC. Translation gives CATSRDHHRQETQYF.

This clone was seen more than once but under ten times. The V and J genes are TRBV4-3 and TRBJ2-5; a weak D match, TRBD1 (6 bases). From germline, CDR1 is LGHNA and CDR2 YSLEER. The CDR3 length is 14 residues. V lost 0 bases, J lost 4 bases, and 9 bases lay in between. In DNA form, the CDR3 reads TGCGCCAGCAGCCAAGATAGCAGGGGAGAGACCCAGTACTTC. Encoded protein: CASSQDSRGETQYF.